The 20 T cell receptor beta chains given below trace back to one sample, sequenced in a study of blood T cell repertoires in COVID-19. TCRdb's copy holds only in-frame clones and misses some; the assay was immunoSEQ multiplex PCR. Here the sample spans roughly 130,000 clones, less than 90% being singletons. Specimen: peripheral blood. The origin of the receptors is a woman in her 30s who had recovered from COVID-19.

This chain links TRBV7-2 with TRBJ2-7; D gene unclear. CDR1 and CDR2 (germline): SGHTA, FQGNSA. The CDR3 totals 12 residues. The V end lost 5 bases, the J end lost 2 bases, and 7 bases lay between the germline ends. The DNA for the CDR3 is TGTGCCAGCAGCCTAAAACCCTACGAGCAGTACTTC. This sequence encodes CASSLKPYEQYF. Full variable domain (rest looked up from reference TRBV7-2 and TRBJ2-7): GAGVSQSPSNKVTEKGKDVELRCDPISGHTALYWYRQSLGQGLEFLIYFQGNSAPDKSGLPSDRFSAERTGGSVSTLTIQRTQQEDSAVYLCASSLKPYEQYFGPGTRLTVT.

The rearrangement links TRBV5-6 to TRBJ2-2; 8 positions agree with TRBD1. Germline V lookup: CDR1 SGHDT, CDR2 YYEEEE. The CDR3 consists of 16 residues. The trim removed 2 bases at V and 3 bases at J, leaving 6 bases unmatched. The CDR3 is CASSLSRGRDTGELFF. CDR3 nucleotide sequence: TGTGCCAGCAGCTTAAGCAGGGGGCGCGACACCGGGGAGCTGTTTTTT.

V gene TRBV11-2 combines with J gene TRBJ1-4, with a possible D match to TRBD1 (5 bases). There are 15 residues in the CDR3. From germline, CDR1 is SGHAT and CDR2 FQNNGV. V was shortened by 0 bases and J by 10 bases, with 15 bases between the two germline ends. CDR3 protein: CASSLDRGTTGKLFF. CDR3 nucleotides: TGTGCCAGCAGCTTAGACCGGGGGACTACGGGAAAACTGTTTTTT. The variable domain in full, with the rest retrieved from reference TRBV11-2 and TRBJ1-4, is EAGVAQSPRYKIIEKRQSVAFWCNPISGHATLYWYQQILGQGPKLLIQFQNNGVVDDSQLPKDRFSAERLKGVDSTLKIQPAKLEDSAVYLCASSLDRGTTGKLFFGSGTQLSVL.

This clone was observed a single time. This chain joins TRBV6-5 and TRBJ1-5; D ambiguous. This CDR3 region has 13 residues. Trimming removed 2 bases from V and 2 bases from J, with 4 bases in between. CDR1 is MNHEY and CDR2 is SVGAGI in the germline V gene. The CDR3 DNA is TGTGCCAGCAGTTACCAGGGCAATCAGCCCCAGCATTTT. Its protein is CASSYQGNQPQHF.

The V and J genes are TRBV6-4 and TRBJ2-1; 8 nucleotides line up with TRBD2. Looked up from germline, CDR1 is MRHNA and CDR2 is SNTAGT. This CDR3 spans 16 amino acids. Losses at the gene ends were 3 bases for V and 5 bases for J; bases not matched to a gene: 9. CDR3 in amino acids: CASSELSGAPNNEQFF. The CDR3 coding sequence is TGTGCCAGCAGTGAACTTAGCGGGGCCCCTAACAATGAGCAGTTCTTC.

This clone was counted only a few times. The rearrangement uses TRBV7-2 and TRBJ2-7, with 9 bases identical to TRBD2. The ends lost 3 bases at V and 0 bases at J; junction bases unmatched: 3. There are 15 residues in the CDR3. Per the germline V gene, CDR1 is SGHTA and CDR2 is FQGNSA. The CDR3 DNA reads TGTGCCAGCAGCTTTCTAGCGGGGAGCTCCTACGAGCAGTACTTC. This encodes CASSFLAGSSYEQYF.

V is TRBV10-3 and J is TRBJ2-1, with 11 bases fitting TRBD2. Looked up from germline, CDR1 is ENHRY and CDR2 is SYGVKD. The CDR3 length is 13 residues. Germline trimming cut 9 bases from V and 4 bases from J; bases unmatched to any gene: 2. CDR3 sequence (DNA): TGTGCCATTCGACTAGCGGGGTACAATGAGCAGTTCTTC. This translates into CAIRLAGYNEQFF.

The chain combines TRBV7-2 with TRBJ2-7, with 7 bases that match TRBD2. Germline V gene sequence: CDR1 SGHTA, CDR2 FQGNSA. Losses at the gene ends were 1 base for V and 4 bases for J; bases not matched to a gene: 7. The CDR3 runs 15 residues. This CDR3 reads CASSLGDSGRYEQYF. The CDR3 DNA follows: TGTGCCAGCAGCTTAGGTGATAGCGGGCGGTACGAGCAGTACTTC.

The V and J genes are TRBV28 and TRBJ2-7, with D maybe TRBD2 (6 bases). Germline CDR1 reads MDHEN; CDR2 reads SYDVKM. V was cut by 3 bases and J by 4 bases, with 16 bases left in between. The CDR3 is made up of 15 amino acids. The CDR3 DNA reads TGTGCCAGCAGTTTCGGAGGGGCTGAGTCGTACGAGCAGTACTTC. Amino acid sequence: CASSFGGAESYEQYF.

V gene TRBV19 combines with J gene TRBJ1-2, with 8 bases aligning to TRBD1. Germline V gene lookup returns CDR1 LNHDA and CDR2 SQIVND (reference sequence). The CDR3 loop spans 16 amino acids. The ends lost 2 bases at V and 5 bases at J; junction bases unmatched: 10. CDR3 DNA: TGTGCCAGTAGTATATCCGCGGGACAGGTTCTTTATGGCTACACCTTC. Residues: CASSISAGQVLYGYTF.

This clone was picked up one time. The rearrangement joins TRBV4-1 to TRBJ2-1, with TRBD2 identical over 12 bases. The CDR3 sequence is 17 residues long. With 1 base clipped from V and 8 bases from J, the junction kept 9 bases outside the gene matches. Germline V lookup: CDR1 MGHRA, CDR2 YSYEKL. Written as DNA, the CDR3 is TGCGCCAGCAGCCAAGTGAGTCTAGCGGGGGGGCTCGATGAGCAGTTCTTC. It is translated as CASSQVSLAGGLDEQFF.

This chain links TRBV18 with TRBJ1-5, with TRBD1 as a possible D gene (5 bases). The length of the CDR3 is 18 residues. Trimming left V 1 base short and J 1 base short, with 17 bases between. Germline CDR1 KGHSH, CDR2 LQKENI. The CDR3 nucleotides are TGTGCCAGCTCACCACGGCGTGTTCCCGGGGGGAGCAATCAGCCCCAGCATTTT. Its translation is CASSPRRVPGGSNQPQHF.

The chain employs TRBV18 and TRBJ2-7; 11 bases map to TRBD2. The germline V gene has CDR1 KGHSH and CDR2 LQKENI. With 4 bases clipped from V and 3 bases from J, the junction kept 11 bases outside the gene matches. This CDR3 region has 17 residues. Here the CDR3 reads CASSLNPGLAAGYEQYF. The CDR3 DNA reads TGTGCCAGCTCACTCAATCCGGGACTAGCGGCCGGCTACGAGCAGTACTTC.

The chain joins TRBV5-6 to TRBJ1-2; TRBD1 agrees at 7 bases. The CDR3 extends over 14 amino acids. Germline lookup yields CDR1 SGHDT and CDR2 YYEEEE. J lost 2 bases, V lost 0 bases, and 1 base had no gene match. The CDR3 nucleotides read TGTGCCAGCAGCTTGGGACAGGGAAACTATGGCTACACCTTC. It specifies CASSLGQGNYGYTF.

V and J are TRBV10-3 and TRBJ1-2; 12 bases map to TRBD1. The germline V gene encodes CDR1 ENHRY and CDR2 SYGVKD. CDR3 length equals 15 residues. V shed 5 bases and J 7 bases; nucleotides not matched to a gene: 8. CDR3 nucleotides: TGTGCCATCAGTCCCTCGGGACAGGGGGCAGGTGGCTACACCTTC. Translation gives CAISPSGQGAGGYTF.

This sequence joins TRBV5-1 and TRBJ2-7, with TRBD1 matching 10 bases. Looked up from germline, CDR1 is SGHRS and CDR2 is YFSETQ. V dropped 5 bases and J dropped 5; count of bases not matched to a gene: 7. The CDR3 spans 14 residues. The CDR3 DNA is TGCGCCAGCAGTCGGACAGGGGGGTTTGACGAGCAGTACTTC. Encoded protein: CASSRTGGFDEQYF.

This clone was found once. The gene calls are TRBV2 and TRBJ1-5, with 7 bases matching TRBD1. CDR1 and CDR2 (germline): SNHLY, FYNNEI. The CDR3 length is 17 residues. The J segment lost 0 bases and the V segment lost 4 bases, leaving 9 bases of the junction unmatched. The DNA of the CDR3 is TGTGCCAGCAGTGGACAGGGCGGGATTTATAGCAATCAGCCCCAGCATTTT. Encoded protein: CASSGQGGIYSNQPQHF.

This chain joins TRBV19 and TRBJ2-2, with 8 bases aligning to TRBD1. Trimming took 5 bases from V and 0 from J; bases not matched to a gene: 5. The CDR3 contains 16 residues. From germline, CDR1 is LNHDA and CDR2 SQIVND (reference sequence). Here the CDR3 reads CASSPADRANTGELFF. The CDR3 region has the DNA TGTGCCAGTAGTCCGGCGGACAGGGCGAACACCGGGGAGCTGTTTTTT.

V usage is TRBV27 and J usage is TRBJ2-5, with D perhaps TRBD2 (6 bases). CDR3 length: 13 residues. Germline lookup yields CDR1 MNHEY and CDR2 SMNVEV (reference sequence). Trimming took off 4 bases at V and 3 bases at J, with 9 bases between the two ends. The CDR3 loop is CASSSTRKETQYF. CDR3 nucleotides: TGTGCCAGCAGTTCGACTAGGAAAGAGACCCAGTACTTC.

This chain connects TRBV6-5 to TRBJ1-2; no clear D gene. This CDR3 has 12 amino acids. V dropped 6 bases and J dropped 4 bases, with 9 bases sitting between them. CDR1 MNHEY and CDR2 SVGAGI come from the germline V gene. CDR3 in DNA: TGTGCCAGCAGCGCCGAGGGCTATGGCTACACCTTC. This gives the protein CASSAEGYGYTF.